The entry below describes one TCR beta chain. The data derive from a study of blood T cell repertoires in COVID-19. Study in general: Nucleic acid was either cDNA or gDNA, and it came from T cells, B-cell-depleted T cells, or PBMCs.

Sequenced by immunoSEQ multiplex PCR; TCRdb stores in-frame clones only, minus some. The sample yields about 470,000 clones, approximately 86% seen once. From germline, CDR1 is SGHVS and CDR2 FNYEAQ. This CDR3 contains 15 residues. After removal of 4 bases from V and 7 bases from J, the junction contained 7 bases not matched to a gene. The chain joins TRBV7-6 to TRBJ2-2, with 9 bases fitting TRBD1. The source material was PBMCs or T cells enriched from blood (not recorded which). The clonotype originates from a woman younger than 35 who had recovered from COVID-19. Here the CDR3 DNA reads TGTGCCAGCAGCTCGAACAGGGGGCCGGTCGGGGAGCTGTTTTTT. Translating gives CASSSNRGPVGELFF. Full variable domain (outside the CDR3, taken from reference TRBV7-6 and TRBJ2-2): GAGVSQSPRYKVTKRGQDVALRCDPISGHVSLYWYRQALGQGPEFLTYFNYEAQQDKSGLPNDRFSAERPEGSISTLTIQRTEQRDSAMYRCASSSNRGPVGELFFGEGSRLTVL.